Described below is a single T cell receptor beta chain sequence and its context. Its antigen remains unidentified. V shed 5 bases and J shed 13 bases, with 15 bases lying between them. The CDR3 has 11 residues. Germline assignment: CDR1 SGHVS and CDR2 FQNEAQ. Researchers divided each subset's genomic DNA evenly across several immunoSEQ plates. Assay: immunoSEQ multiplex PCR; the TCRdb copy retains only in-frame clones and omits some. The sample has nearly 1 million clones, 70% to 85% seen once. The data are from a study of shared clonotypes between healthy human individuals. The study, taken as a whole, reports: Naive subsets generally had larger estimated richness than memory subsets. Represented genetic and exposure-history diversity was restricted by having few donors.

This sequence was found in a man between 18 and 29 years old in good health. The sequencing input was memory CD4+ T cells sorted from blood. Subset described: CD45RA-negative fraction. This chain links TRBV7-8 with TRBJ2-7, with a weak D call TRBD1 (5 bases). The CDR3 nucleotides are TGTGCCAGCAGCGCCCTAGGGGTGTCATACTTC. Protein: CASSALGVSYF.